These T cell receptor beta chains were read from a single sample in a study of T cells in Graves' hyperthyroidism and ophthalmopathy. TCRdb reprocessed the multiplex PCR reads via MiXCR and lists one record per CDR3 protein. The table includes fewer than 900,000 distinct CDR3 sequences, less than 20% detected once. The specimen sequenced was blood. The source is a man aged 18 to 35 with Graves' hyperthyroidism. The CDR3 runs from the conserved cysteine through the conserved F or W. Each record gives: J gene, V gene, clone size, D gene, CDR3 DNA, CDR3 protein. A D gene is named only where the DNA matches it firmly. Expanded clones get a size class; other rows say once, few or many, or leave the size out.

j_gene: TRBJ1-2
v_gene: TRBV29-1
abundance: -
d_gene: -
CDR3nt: TGCAGCGTTGTCGGGGGGCGCAACTATGGCTACACCTTC
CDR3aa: CSVVGGRNYGYTF

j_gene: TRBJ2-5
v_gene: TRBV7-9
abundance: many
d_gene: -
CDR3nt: TGTGCCAGCAGCTTTCGTCGGGGTGGAGAGACCCAGTACTTC
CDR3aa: CASSFRRGGETQYF

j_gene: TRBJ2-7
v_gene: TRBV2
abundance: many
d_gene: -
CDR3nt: TGTGCCAGCTCAGAGCAACCCCACGAGCAGTACTTC
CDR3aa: CASSEQPHEQYF

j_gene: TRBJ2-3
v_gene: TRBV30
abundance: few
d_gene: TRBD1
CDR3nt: TGTGCCTGGAGAAGGGGACAGGGCAGGGGCACAGATACGCAGTATTTT
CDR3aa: CAWRRGQGRGTDTQYF

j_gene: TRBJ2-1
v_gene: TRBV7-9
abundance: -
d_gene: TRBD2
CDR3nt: TGTGCCAGCAGTCTGACTAGCGGGATCCCCTACAATGAGCAGTTCTTC
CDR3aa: CASSLTSGIPYNEQFF

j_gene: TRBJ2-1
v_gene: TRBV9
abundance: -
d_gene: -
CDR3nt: TGTGCCAGCAGCGCCCGGACTATCGGCTCCTACAATGAGCAGTTCTTC
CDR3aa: CASSARTIGSYNEQFF

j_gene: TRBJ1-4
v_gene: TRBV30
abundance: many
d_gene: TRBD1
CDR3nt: TGTGCCTGGAATATGGACAGGCTTAATGAAAAACTGTTTTTT
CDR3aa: CAWNMDRLNEKLFF

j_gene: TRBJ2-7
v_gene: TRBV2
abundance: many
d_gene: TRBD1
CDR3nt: TGTGCCAGCTCTAAGGGACAGTTCTACGAGCAGTACTTC
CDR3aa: CASSKGQFYEQYF

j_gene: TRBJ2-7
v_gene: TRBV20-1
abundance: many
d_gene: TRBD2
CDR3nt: TGCAGTGCTAGAGATACTAGCGGGAGGAACGAGCAGTACTTC
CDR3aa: CSARDTSGRNEQYF

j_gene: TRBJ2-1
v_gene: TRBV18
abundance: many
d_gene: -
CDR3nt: TGTGCCAGCTCACCAGGGCCAGGGAGTGAGCAGTTCTTC
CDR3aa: CASSPGPGSEQFF

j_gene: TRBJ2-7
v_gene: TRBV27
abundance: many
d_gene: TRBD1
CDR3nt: TGTGCCAGCAGCCCTTGGGGGACAGGTCCCTACGAGCAGTACTTC
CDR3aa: CASSPWGTGPYEQYF

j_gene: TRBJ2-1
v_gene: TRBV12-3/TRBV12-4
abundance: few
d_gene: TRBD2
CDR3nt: TGTGCCAGCAGTTTCGCTAGCGGACCCTACAATGAGCAGTTCTTC
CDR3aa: CASSFASGPYNEQFF

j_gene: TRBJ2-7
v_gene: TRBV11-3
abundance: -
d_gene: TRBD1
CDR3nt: TGTGCCAGCAGCCCGAGGGACAGGGGCTCCGAGCAGTACTTC
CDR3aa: CASSPRDRGSEQYF

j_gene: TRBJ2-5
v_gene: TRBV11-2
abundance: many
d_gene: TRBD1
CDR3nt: TGTGCCAGCAGCTTACAGACAGGGGGAGAAGAGACCCAGTACTTC
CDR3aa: CASSLQTGGEETQYF

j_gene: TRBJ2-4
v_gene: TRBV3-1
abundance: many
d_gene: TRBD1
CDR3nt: TGTGCCAGCAGCCCCTTAGGGACAGGGACAAACATTCAGTACTTC
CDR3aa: CASSPLGTGTNIQYF

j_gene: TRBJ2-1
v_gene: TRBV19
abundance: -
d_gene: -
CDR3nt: TGTGCCAGTAGCCCCGGGCCTTCTCTCAGGGAGCAGTTCTTC
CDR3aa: CASSPGPSLREQFF

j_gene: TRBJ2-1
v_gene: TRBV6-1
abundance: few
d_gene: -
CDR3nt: TGTGCCAGCACTCCTCCGGGACCGAACTACAATGAGCAGTTCTTC
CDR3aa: CASTPPGPNYNEQFF

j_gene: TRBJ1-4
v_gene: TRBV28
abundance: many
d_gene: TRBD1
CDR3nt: TGTGCCAGCAGTCTTCGCCGGGACAGCGGACCCCCCACTAATGAAAAACTGTTTTTT
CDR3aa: CASSLRRDSGPPTNEKLFF

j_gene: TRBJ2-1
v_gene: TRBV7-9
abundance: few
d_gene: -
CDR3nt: TGTGCCAGCTTCAGCCGGGCTAGCTTTTCGAGCTCCTACAATGAGCAGTTCTTC
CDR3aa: CASFSRASFSSSYNEQFF

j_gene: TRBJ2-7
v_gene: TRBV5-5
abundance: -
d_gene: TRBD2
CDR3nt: TGTGCCAGCGCTGACGGGACTAGGTCCTACGAGCAGTACTTC
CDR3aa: CASADGTRSYEQYF

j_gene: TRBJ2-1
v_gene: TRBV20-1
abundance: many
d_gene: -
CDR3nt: TGCAGTGCTAGATTCGGGTCGGTGGATGAGCAGTTCTTC
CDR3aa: CSARFGSVDEQFF

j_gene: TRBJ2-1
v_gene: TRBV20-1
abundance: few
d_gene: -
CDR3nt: TGCAGTGCTAGCAGTAGAGGGAATTGGACCTACAATGAGCAGTTCTTC
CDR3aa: CSASSRGNWTYNEQFF

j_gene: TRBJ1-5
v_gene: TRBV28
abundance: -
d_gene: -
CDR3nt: TGTGCCAGCAGCCGACGGCCCTGGCAGCCCCAGCATTTT
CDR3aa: CASSRRPWQPQHF

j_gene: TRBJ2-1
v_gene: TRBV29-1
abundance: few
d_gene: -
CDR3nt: TGCAGCGTTGAGGTGGTACTAGCCCGGGAGCAGTTCTTC
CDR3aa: CSVEVVLAREQFF

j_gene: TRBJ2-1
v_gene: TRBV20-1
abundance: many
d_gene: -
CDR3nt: TGCAGTGCTAGAGAGCCGGGCTACAATGAGCAGTTCTTC
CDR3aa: CSAREPGYNEQFF

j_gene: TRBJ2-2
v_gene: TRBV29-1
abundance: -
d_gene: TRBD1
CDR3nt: TGCAGCGTTGGGACAGGGGGCGCAGACGGGGAGCTGTTTTTT
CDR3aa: CSVGTGGADGELFF

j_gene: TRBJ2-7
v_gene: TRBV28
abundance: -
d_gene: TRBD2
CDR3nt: TGTGCCAGCAGTTTATCTAGCGGGAGGTTCGACGAGCAGTACTTC
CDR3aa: CASSLSSGRFDEQYF

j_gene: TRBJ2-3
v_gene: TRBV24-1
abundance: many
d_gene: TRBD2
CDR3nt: TGTGCCACCAGTGATTTCGGACTAGTGGATACGCAGTATTTT
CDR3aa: CATSDFGLVDTQYF

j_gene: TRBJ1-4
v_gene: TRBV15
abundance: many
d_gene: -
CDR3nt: TGTGCCACCAGCCCCTATCGGCGGAATAATGAAAAACTGTTTTTT
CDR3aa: CATSPYRRNNEKLFF

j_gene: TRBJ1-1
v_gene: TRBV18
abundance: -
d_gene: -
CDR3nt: TGTGCCAGCTCACCACGCACAGGAACAAGTGGGGCTTTCTTT
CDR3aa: CASSPRTGTSGAFF

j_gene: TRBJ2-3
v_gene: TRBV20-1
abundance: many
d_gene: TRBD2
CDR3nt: TGCAGTGCTACCAAACTAGCGGAGAGCACAGATACGCAGTATTTT
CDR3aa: CSATKLAESTDTQYF

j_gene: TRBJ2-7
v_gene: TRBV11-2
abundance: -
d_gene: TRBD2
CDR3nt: TGTGCCAGCAGTCCCACTAGCGGGCCAATCTACGAGCAGTACTTC
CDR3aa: CASSPTSGPIYEQYF

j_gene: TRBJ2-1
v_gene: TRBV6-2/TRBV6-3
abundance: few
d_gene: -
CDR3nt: TGTGCCAGCAGCCGACAGCGATATGAGCAGTTCTTC
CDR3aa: CASSRQRYEQFF